These T cell receptor beta chains were read from a single sample in a study of cytomegalovirus exposure and HLA in healthy donors. TCRdb's copy holds only in-frame clones and misses some; the assay was immunoSEQ multiplex PCR. The sample gives about 110,000 clones, 71% of which show up once; less than 3.5% is in the top ten. Sample: PBMCs. All receptors come from a female donor in good health and CMV-seronegative. Both conserved end residues are part of each CDR3. D genes are given only for firm matches. The size of a clone is reported for some rows only, either as once, few or many, or as a class for expanded clones.

d_call: -
j_call: TRBJ2-5
clone_size: -
v_call: TRBV5-5
cdr3_aa: CASSHGWREETQYF
cdr3_nt: TGTGCCAGCAGCCACGGTTGGAGGGAAGAGACCCAGTACTTC

d_call: -
j_call: TRBJ1-5
clone_size: -
v_call: TRBV5-4
cdr3_aa: CASSFFGGGQPQHF
cdr3_nt: TGTGCCAGCAGCTTTTTCGGGGGGGGACAGCCCCAGCATTTT

d_call: -
j_call: TRBJ1-1
clone_size: -
v_call: TRBV18
cdr3_aa: CASSAQRNTEAFF
cdr3_nt: TGTGCCAGCTCAGCCCAGCGGAACACTGAAGCTTTCTTT

d_call: TRBD2
j_call: TRBJ2-1
clone_size: -
v_call: TRBV5-5
cdr3_aa: CASRASGTYNEQFF
cdr3_nt: TGTGCCAGCAGGGCTAGCGGGACCTACAATGAGCAGTTCTTC

d_call: TRBD1
j_call: TRBJ2-1
clone_size: -
v_call: TRBV5-1
cdr3_aa: CASSPGPGQVYNEQFF
cdr3_nt: TGCGCCAGCAGCCCCGGGCCCGGACAGGTGTACAATGAGCAGTTCTTC

d_call: -
j_call: TRBJ1-2
clone_size: few
v_call: TRBV28
cdr3_aa: CASQRGAGDPYGYTF
cdr3_nt: TGTGCCAGCCAGAGGGGTGCGGGGGACCCCTATGGCTACACCTTC

d_call: TRBD1
j_call: TRBJ1-5
clone_size: -
v_call: TRBV6-1
cdr3_aa: CASSGQGHQPQHF
cdr3_nt: TGTGCCAGCAGTGGACAGGGCCATCAGCCCCAGCATTTT

d_call: TRBD1
j_call: TRBJ1-1
clone_size: once
v_call: TRBV27
cdr3_aa: CASKQGRMNTEAFF
cdr3_nt: TGTGCCAGCAAACAGGGGAGAATGAACACTGAAGCTTTCTTT

d_call: -
j_call: TRBJ1-1
clone_size: -
v_call: TRBV5-1
cdr3_aa: CASSLVGAMNTEAFF
cdr3_nt: TGCGCCAGCAGCTTGGTTGGAGCGATGAACACTGAAGCTTTCTTT

d_call: -
j_call: TRBJ2-6
clone_size: -
v_call: TRBV7-8
cdr3_aa: CASSLGRGPPSGANVLTF
cdr3_nt: TGTGCCAGCAGCTTAGGCAGGGGCCCCCCTTCTGGGGCCAACGTCCTGACTTTC

d_call: TRBD2
j_call: TRBJ2-5
clone_size: -
v_call: TRBV30
cdr3_aa: CAWSRRGTHETQYF
cdr3_nt: TGTGCCTGGAGTAGGCGGGGGACTCACGAGACCCAGTACTTC